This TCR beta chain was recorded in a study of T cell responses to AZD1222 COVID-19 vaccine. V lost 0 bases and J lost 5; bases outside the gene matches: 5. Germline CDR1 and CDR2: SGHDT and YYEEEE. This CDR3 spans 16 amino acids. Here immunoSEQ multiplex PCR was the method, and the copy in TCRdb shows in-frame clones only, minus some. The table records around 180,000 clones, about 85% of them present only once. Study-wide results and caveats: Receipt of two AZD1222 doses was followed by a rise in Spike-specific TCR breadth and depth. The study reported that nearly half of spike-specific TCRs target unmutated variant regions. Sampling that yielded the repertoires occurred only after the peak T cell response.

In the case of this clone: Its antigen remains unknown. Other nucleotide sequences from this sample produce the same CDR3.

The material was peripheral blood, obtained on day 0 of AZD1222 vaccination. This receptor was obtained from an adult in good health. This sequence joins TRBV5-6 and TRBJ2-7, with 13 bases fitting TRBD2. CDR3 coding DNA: TGTGCCAGCAGCTTGGGACTAGCGGGAGGAACGAACGAGCAGTACTTC. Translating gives CASSLGLAGGTNEQYF.